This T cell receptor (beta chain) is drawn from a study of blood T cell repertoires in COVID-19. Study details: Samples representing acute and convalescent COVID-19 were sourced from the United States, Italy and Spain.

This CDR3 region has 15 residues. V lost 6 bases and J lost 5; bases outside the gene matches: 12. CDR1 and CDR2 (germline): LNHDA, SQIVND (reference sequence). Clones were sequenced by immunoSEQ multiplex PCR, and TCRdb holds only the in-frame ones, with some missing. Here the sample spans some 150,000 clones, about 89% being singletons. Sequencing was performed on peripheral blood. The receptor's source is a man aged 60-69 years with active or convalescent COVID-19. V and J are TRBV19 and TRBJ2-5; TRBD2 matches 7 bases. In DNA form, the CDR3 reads TGTGCCAGTAGCCCAGGTTTCGTCGGGGGGGAGACCCAGTACTTC. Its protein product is CASSPGFVGGETQYF.